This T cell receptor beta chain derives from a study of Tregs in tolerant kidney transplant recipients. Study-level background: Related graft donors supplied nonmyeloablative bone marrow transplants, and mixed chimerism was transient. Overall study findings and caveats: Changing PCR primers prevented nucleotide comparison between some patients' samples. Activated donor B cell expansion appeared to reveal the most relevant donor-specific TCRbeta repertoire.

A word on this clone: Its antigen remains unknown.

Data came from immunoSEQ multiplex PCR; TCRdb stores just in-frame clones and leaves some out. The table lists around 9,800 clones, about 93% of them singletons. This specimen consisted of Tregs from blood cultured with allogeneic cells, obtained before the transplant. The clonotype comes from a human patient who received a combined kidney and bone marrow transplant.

Here the CDR3 reads CASTPPFRGPQHF. In DNA, the CDR3 is TGTGCCAGCACTCCGCCGTTCCGGGGGCCCCAGCATTTT. V usage is TRBV2 and J usage is TRBJ1-5; D remains unclear. The CDR3 is 13 amino acids. The ends were cut back, 7 bases at V and 9 bases at J, with 16 bases in the middle. Germline CDR1 is SNHLY and CDR2 is FYNNEI.